This TCR beta chain was identified during a study of PD-L1 blockade in urothelial cancer. Study-level background: Atezolizumab at 1,200 mg intravenously every 3 weeks was started by patients at some point between 2014 and 2016. In the patient group, most of the roughly 30 were males with bladder-origin urothelial cancer.

This clone was recorded once. The V end was cut by 4 bases, the J end by 7 bases, with 12 bases between. The length of the CDR3 is 12 residues. CDR1 and CDR2 (germline): SGHRS, YFSETQ. Each patient gave between 1 and 8 samples of peripheral blood mononuclear cells, which were collected pretreatment and during treatment. Some clones are missing from TCRdb's copy, which holds only in-frame ones; the method was immunoSEQ multiplex PCR. The sample shows 35,000 to 45,000 clones, about 93% of them seen only once. This TCR came from a man between 65 and 85 years old with urothelial cancer. The rearrangement joins TRBV5-1 to TRBJ2-7, with TRBD1 as a possible D gene (7 bases). The source material was PBMCs, sampled around atezolizumab (anti-PD-L1) treatment. Here the CDR3 reads CASSPPGGEQYF. The CDR3 DNA is TGCGCCAGCAGCCCCCCAGGGGGGGAGCAGTACTTC.